This T cell receptor (beta chain) was recorded in a study of cytomegalovirus exposure and HLA in healthy donors. The study's findings and limits: In an earlier analysis, in roughly 600 donors, most V segments appeared productive either ~90% or ~30% of the time. Cytomegalovirus-associated status was assigned to around 160 TCR beta chains.

With 60 Vbeta and 13 Jbeta primers, the PCR was carried out. Profiled with immunoSEQ multiplex PCR; TCRdb holds only in-frame clones, not every one. The repertoire shows some 200,000 clones; the top ten hold about 1.1%. A note on this clone: Its antigen is unknown.

Sequenced material: PBMCs. This sequence originates from a girl aged 2 to 9 in good health and CMV-seropositive.

CDR3 nucleotide sequence: TGTGCCAGCAGCCTGGCGACTAGCGGTTCCTACGAGCAGTACTTC. This codes for CASSLATSGSYEQYF. The V call is TRBV28, the J call TRBJ2-7, with 9 bases that match TRBD2. The CDR3 runs 15 residues. CDR1 and CDR2 from the germline V gene are MDHEN and SYDVKM. J was trimmed by 1 base and V by 6 bases; bases with no gene match: 7.